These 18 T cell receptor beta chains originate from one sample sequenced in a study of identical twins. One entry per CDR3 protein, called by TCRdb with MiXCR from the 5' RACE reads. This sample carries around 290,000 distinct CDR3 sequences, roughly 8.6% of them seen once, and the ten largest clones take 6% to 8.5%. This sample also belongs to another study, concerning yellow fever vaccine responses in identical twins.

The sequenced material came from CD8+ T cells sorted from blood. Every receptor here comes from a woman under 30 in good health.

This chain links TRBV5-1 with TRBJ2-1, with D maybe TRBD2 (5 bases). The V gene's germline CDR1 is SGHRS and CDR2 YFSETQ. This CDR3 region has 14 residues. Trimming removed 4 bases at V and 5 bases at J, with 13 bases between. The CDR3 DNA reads TGCGCCAGCAGCGAGAGGACTCCACACAATGAGCAGTTCTTC. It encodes CASSERTPHNEQFF.

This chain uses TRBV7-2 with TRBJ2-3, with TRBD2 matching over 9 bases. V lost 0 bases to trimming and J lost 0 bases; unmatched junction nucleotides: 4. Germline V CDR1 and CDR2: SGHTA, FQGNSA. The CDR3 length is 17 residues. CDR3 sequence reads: CASSLAGTSRSTDTQYF. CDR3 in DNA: TGTGCCAGCAGCTTAGCGGGGACTAGCAGGAGCACAGATACGCAGTATTTT.

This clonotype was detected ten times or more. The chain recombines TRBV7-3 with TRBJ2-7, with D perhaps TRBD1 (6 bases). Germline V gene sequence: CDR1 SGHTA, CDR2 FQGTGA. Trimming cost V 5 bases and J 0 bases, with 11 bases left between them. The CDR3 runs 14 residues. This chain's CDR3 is CASSPGELSYEQYF. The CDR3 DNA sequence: TGTGCCAGCAGCCCAGGGGAACTCTCCTACGAGCAGTACTTC. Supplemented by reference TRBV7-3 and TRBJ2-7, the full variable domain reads GAGVSQTPSNKVTEKGKYVELRCDPISGHTALYWYRQSLGQGPEFLIYFQGTGAADDSGLPNDRFFAVRPEGSVSTLKIQRTERGDSAVYLCASSPGELSYEQYFGPGTRLTVT.

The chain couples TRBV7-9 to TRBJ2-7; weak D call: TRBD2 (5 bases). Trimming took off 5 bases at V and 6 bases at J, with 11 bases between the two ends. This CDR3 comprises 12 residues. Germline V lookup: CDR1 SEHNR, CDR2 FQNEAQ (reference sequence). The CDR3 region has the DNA TGTGCCAGCAGCCCAGACTATCTCGAGCAGTACTTC. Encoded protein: CASSPDYLEQYF. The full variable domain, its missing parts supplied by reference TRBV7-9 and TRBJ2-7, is DTGVSQNPRHKITKRGQNVTFRCDPISEHNRLYWYRQTLGQGPEFLTYFQNEAQLEKSRLLSDRFSAERPKGSFSTLEIQRTEQGDSAMYLCASSPDYLEQYFGPGTRLTVT.

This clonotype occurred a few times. The CDR3 protein is CASSLGLDSKSYGYTF. CDR3 sequence (DNA): TGTGCCAGCAGCCTAGGCCTGGACAGTAAGAGCTATGGCTACACCTTC. This rearrangement joins TRBV7-9 to TRBJ1-2, with a tentative D call TRBD1 (6 bases). Germline CDR1 SEHNR, CDR2 FQNEAQ (reference sequence). V shed 5 bases and J shed 4 bases, with 20 bases lying between them. The CDR3 contains 16 residues.

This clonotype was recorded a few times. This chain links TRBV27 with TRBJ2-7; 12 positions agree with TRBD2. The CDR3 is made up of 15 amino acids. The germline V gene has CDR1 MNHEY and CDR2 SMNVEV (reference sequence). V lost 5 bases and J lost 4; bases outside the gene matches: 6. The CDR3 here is CASSTRLAGVYEQYF. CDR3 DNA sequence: TGTGCCAGCAGTACGAGACTAGCGGGAGTATACGAGCAGTACTTC.

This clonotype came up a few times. The CDR3 nucleotides read TGTGCCAGCAGCAAGGGACTAGCGGGAGGTTTCGATGAGCAGTTCTTC. Its protein product is CASSKGLAGGFDEQFF. The V gene is TRBV9, the J gene TRBJ2-1; 15 nucleotides match TRBD2. The CDR3 has 16 amino acids. The germline gives CDR1 SGDLS, CDR2 YYNGEE. The V gene end was trimmed by 4 bases and the J gene end by 8 bases; junction bases not matched to a gene: 7.

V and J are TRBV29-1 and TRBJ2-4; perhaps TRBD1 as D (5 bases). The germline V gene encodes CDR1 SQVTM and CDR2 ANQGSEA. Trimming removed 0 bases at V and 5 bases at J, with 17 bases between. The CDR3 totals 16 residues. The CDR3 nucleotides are TGCAGCGTTGAAGATCCGCAGGGCAGGGCACAAAACATTCAGTACTTC. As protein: CSVEDPQGRAQNIQYF.

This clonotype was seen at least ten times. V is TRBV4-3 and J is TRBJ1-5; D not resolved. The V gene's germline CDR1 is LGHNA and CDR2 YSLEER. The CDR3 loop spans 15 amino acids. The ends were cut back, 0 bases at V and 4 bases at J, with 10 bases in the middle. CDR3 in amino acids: CASSQDLVGNQPQHF. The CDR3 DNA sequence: TGCGCCAGCAGCCAAGATCTTGTGGGGAATCAGCCCCAGCATTTT.

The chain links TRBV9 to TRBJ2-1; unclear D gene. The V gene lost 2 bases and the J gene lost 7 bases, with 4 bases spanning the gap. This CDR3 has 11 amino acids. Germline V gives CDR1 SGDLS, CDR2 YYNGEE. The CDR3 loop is CASSVDNEQFF. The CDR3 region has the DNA TGTGCCAGCAGCGTCGATAATGAGCAGTTCTTC.

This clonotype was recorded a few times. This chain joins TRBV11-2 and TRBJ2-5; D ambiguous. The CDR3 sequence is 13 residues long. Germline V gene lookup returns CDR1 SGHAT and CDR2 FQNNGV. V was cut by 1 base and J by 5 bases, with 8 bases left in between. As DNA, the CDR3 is TGTGCCAGCAGCTTAGGCTACTCGGAGACCCAGTACTTC. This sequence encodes CASSLGYSETQYF. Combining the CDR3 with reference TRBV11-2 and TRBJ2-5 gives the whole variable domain EAGVAQSPRYKIIEKRQSVAFWCNPISGHATLYWYQQILGQGPKLLIQFQNNGVVDDSQLPKDRFSAERLKGVDSTLKIQPAKLEDSAVYLCASSLGYSETQYFGPGTRLLVL.

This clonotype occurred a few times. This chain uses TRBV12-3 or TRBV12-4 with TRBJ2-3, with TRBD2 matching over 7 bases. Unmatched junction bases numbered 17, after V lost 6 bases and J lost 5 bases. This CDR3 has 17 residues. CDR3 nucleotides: TGTGCCAGCAGCGCTTCGCTAGCGGAAACAGGAAGAGATACGCAGTATTTT. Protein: CASSASLAETGRDTQYF.

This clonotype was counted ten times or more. CDR3 in amino acids: CASSLASGITDTQYF. CDR3 nucleotide sequence: TGTGCCAGCAGCTTAGCTAGTGGGATCACAGATACGCAGTATTTT. V and J are TRBV7-2 and TRBJ2-3; D is undetermined. Trimming removed 0 bases from V and 2 bases from J, with 9 bases in between. The length of the CDR3 is 15 residues. The germline V gene encodes CDR1 SGHTA and CDR2 FQGNSA. The variable domain in full, with the rest retrieved from reference TRBV7-2 and TRBJ2-3, is GAGVSQSPSNKVTEKGKDVELRCDPISGHTALYWYRQSLGQGLEFLIYFQGNSAPDKSGLPSDRFSAERTGGSVSTLTIQRTQQEDSAVYLCASSLASGITDTQYFGPGTRLTVL.

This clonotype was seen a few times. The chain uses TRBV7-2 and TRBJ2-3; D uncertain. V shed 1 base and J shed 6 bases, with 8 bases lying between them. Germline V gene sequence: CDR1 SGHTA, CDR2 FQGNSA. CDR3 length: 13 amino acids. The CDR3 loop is CASSLVSRDTQYF. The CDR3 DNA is TGTGCCAGCAGCTTAGTCTCCCGGGATACGCAGTATTTT. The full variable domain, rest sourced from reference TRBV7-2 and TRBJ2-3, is GAGVSQSPSNKVTEKGKDVELRCDPISGHTALYWYRQSLGQGLEFLIYFQGNSAPDKSGLPSDRFSAERTGGSVSTLTIQRTQQEDSAVYLCASSLVSRDTQYFGPGTRLTVL.

In DNA form, the CDR3 reads TGCAGTGCCAGGGCGTTTAGGACAGATCAAACCTACGAGCAGTACTTC. Protein sequence: CSARAFRTDQTYEQYF. V is TRBV20-1 and J is TRBJ2-7, with D possibly matching TRBD1 (6 bases). The V end lost 6 bases, the J end lost 2 bases, and 23 bases lay between the germline ends. The germline gives CDR1 DFQATT, CDR2 SNEGSKA (reference sequence). The CDR3 is made up of 16 amino acids.

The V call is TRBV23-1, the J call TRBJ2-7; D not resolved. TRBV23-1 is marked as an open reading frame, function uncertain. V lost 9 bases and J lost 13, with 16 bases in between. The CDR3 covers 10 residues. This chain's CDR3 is CARSAWRHYF. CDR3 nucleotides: TGCGCCAGGTCCGCTTGGCGCCATTACTTC.

The CDR3, as DNA: TGTGCCAGCAGCTTAGATGTCGGGAGCTCTGGAAACACCATATATTTT. This sequence encodes CASSLDVGSSGNTIYF. The chain is built from TRBV7-2 and TRBJ1-3; D ambiguous. This CDR3 has 16 amino acids. Per the germline V gene, CDR1 is SGHTA and CDR2 is FQGNSA. Trimming took off 1 base at V and 0 bases at J, with 10 bases between the two ends. The full variable domain, in which reference TRBV7-2 and TRBJ1-3 provide the parts outside the CDR3, is GAGVSQSPSNKVTEKGKDVELRCDPISGHTALYWYRQSLGQGLEFLIYFQGNSAPDKSGLPSDRFSAERTGGSVSTLTIQRTQQEDSAVYLCASSLDVGSSGNTIYFGEGSWLTVV.

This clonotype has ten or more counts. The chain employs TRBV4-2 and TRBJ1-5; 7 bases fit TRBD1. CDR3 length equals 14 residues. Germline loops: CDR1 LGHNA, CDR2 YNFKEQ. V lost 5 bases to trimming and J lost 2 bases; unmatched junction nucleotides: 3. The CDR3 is CASSSGTGNQPQHF. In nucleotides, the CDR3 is TGTGCCAGCAGCTCCGGGACAGGCAATCAGCCCCAGCATTTT.